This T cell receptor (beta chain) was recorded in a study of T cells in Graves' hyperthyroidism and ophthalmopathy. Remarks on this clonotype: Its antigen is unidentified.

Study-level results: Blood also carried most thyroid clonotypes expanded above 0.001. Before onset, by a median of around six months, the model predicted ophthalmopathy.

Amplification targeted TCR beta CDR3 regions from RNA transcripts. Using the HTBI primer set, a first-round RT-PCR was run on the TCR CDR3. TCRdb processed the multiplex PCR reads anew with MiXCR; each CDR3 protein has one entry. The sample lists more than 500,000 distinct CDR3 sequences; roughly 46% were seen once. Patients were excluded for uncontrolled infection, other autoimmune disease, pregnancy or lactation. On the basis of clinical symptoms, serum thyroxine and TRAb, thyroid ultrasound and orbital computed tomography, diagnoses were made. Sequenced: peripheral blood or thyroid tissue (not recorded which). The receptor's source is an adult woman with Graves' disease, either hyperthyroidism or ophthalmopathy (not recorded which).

CDR3 in amino acids: CASIPLGGKPNEAFF. The CDR3 DNA reads TGTGCCAGCATACCCCTCGGGGGAAAGCCTAATGAAGCTTTCTTT. V is TRBV28 and J is TRBJ1-1; D may be TRBD1 (5 bases). Germline CDR1 reads MDHEN; CDR2 reads SYDVKM. There are 15 residues in the CDR3. V lost 7 bases, J lost 7 bases, and 22 bases lay in between.